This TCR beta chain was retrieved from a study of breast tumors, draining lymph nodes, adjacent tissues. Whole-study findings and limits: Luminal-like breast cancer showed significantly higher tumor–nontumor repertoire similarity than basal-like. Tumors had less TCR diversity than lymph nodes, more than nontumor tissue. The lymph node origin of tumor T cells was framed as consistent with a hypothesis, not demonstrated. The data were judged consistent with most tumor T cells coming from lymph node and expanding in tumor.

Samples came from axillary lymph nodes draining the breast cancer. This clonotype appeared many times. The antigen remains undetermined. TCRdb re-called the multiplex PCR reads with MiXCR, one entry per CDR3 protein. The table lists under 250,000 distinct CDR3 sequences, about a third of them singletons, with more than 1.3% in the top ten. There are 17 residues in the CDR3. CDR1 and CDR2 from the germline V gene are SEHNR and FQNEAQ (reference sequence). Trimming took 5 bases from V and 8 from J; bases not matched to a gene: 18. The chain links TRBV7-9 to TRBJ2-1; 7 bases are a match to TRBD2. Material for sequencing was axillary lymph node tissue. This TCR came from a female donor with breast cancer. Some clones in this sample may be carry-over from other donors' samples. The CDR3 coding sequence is TGTGCCAGCAGCCGCCCGGCTGCGGGGATGGGGAGGGATGAGCAGTTCTTC. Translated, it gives CASSRPAAGMGRDEQFF.